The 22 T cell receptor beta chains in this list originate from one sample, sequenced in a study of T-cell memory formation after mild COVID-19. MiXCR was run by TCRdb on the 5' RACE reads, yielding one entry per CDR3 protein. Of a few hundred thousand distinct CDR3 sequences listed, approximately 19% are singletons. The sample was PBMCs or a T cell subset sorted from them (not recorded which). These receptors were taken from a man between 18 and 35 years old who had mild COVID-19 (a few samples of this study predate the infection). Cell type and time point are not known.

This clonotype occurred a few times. The DNA of the CDR3 is TGCAGTGCGCCTACCGGTGAGCAGTTCTTC. Translated: CSAPTGEQFF. The chain recombines TRBV20-1 with TRBJ2-1; no definite D call. The CDR3 has 10 residues. Germline-derived CDR1 and CDR2 are DFQATT and SNEGSKA (reference sequence). The V end lost 6 bases, the J end lost 9 bases, and 9 bases lay between the germline ends.

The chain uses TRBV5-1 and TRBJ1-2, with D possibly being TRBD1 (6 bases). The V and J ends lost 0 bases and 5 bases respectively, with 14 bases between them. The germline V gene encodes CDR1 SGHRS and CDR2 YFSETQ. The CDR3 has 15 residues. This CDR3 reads CASSLDSGTPYGYTF. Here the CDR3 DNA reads TGCGCCAGCAGCTTGGATTCCGGGACACCTTATGGCTACACCTTC.

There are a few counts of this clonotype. The CDR3 sequence is CASSPGTVIATGELFF. The DNA for the CDR3 is TGCGCCAGCAGCCCGGGGACAGTAATAGCCACCGGGGAGCTGTTTTTT. The chain employs TRBV5-1 and TRBJ2-2, with 7 bases lining up with TRBD1. Trimming took 4 bases from V and 4 from J; bases not matched to a gene: 10. CDR3 length equals 16 residues. CDR1 is SGHRS and CDR2 is YFSETQ in the germline V gene.

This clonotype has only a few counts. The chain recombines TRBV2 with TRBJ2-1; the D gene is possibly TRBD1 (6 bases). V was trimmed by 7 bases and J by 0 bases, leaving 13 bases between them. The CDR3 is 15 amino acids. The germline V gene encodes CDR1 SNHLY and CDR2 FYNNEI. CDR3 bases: TGTGCCAGCACCGATCAGGGGCACTCCTACAATGAGCAGTTCTTC. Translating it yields CASTDQGHSYNEQFF.

CDR3 sequence reads: CASSLRIGPHEQYV. CDR3 DNA: TGTGCCAGTAGTCTCCGGATCGGCCCGCACGAGCAGTACGTC. The chain has TRBV19 and TRBJ2-7; D ambiguous. The CDR3 loop spans 14 amino acids. Trimming stripped 5 bases from V and 5 bases from J, with 16 bases between. Germline CDR1 reads LNHDA; CDR2 reads SQIVND (reference sequence).

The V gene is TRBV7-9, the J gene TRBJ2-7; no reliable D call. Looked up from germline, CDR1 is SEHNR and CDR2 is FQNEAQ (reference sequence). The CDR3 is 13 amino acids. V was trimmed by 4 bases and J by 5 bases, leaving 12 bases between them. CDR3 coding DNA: TGTGCCAGCAGCTGGGATGACGAGGACGAGCAGTACTTC. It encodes CASSWDDEDEQYF.

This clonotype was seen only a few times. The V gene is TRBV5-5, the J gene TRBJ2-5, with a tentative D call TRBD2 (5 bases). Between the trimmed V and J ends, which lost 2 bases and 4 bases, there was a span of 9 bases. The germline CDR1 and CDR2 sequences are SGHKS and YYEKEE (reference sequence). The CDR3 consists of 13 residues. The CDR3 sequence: CASSFDRGETQYF. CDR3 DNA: TGTGCCAGCAGCTTTGACCGGGGAGAGACCCAGTACTTC. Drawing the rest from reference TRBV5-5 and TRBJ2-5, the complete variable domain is DAGVTQSPTHLIKTRGQQVTLRCSPISGHKSVSWYQQVLGQGPQFIFQYYEKEERGRGNFPDRFSARQFPNYSSELNVNALLLGDSALYLCASSFDRGETQYFGPGTRLLVL.

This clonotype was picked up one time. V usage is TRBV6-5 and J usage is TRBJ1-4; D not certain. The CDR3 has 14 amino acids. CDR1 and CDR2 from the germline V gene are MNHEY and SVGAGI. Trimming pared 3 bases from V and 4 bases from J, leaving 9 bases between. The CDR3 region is CASSYSYGNEKLFF. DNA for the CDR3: TGTGCCAGCAGTTATTCGTATGGTAATGAAAAACTGTTTTTT.

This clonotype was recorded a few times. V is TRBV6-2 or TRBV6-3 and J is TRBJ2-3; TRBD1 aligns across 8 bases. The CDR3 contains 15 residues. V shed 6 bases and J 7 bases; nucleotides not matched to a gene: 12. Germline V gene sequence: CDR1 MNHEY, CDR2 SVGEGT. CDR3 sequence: CASSLDRGTRHTQYF. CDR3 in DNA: TGTGCCAGCAGCCTCGACAGGGGAACGAGGCATACGCAGTATTTT.

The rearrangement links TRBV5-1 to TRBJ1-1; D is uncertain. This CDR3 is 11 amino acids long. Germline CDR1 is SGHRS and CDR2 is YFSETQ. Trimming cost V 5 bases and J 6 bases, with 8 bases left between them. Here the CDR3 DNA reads TGCGCCAGCAGGGAAGGTTCTGAAGCTTTCTTT. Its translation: CASREGSEAFF. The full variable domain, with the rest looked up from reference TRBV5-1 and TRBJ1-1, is KAGVTQTPRYLIKTRGQQVTLSCSPISGHRSVSWYQQTPGQGLQFLFEYFSETQRNKGNFPGRFSGRQFSNSRSEMNVSTLELGDSALYLCASREGSEAFFGQGTRLTVV.

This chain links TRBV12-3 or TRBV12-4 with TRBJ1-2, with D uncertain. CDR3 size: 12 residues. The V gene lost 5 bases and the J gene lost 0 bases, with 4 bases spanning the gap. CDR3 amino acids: CASSGSNYGYTF. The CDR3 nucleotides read TGTGCCAGCAGTGGGTCTAACTATGGCTACACCTTC.

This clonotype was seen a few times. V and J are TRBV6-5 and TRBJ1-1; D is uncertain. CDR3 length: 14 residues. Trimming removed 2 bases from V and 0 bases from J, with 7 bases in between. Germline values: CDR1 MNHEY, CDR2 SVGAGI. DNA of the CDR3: TGTGCCAGCAGTTACCTTCCGGTGAACACTGAAGCTTTCTTT. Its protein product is CASSYLPVNTEAFF.

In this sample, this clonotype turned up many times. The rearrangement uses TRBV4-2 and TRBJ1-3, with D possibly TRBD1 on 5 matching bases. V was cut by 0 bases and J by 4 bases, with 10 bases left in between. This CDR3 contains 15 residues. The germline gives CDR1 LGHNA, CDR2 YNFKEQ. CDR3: CASSQERGAGNTIYF. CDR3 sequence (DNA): TGTGCCAGCAGCCAAGAAAGGGGAGCGGGAAACACCATATATTTT.

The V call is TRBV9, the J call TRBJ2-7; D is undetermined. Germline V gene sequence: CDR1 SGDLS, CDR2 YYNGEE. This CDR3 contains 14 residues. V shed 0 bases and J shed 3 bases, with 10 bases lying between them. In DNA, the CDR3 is TGTGCCAGCAGCGTAGCGGCTTTAGACTACGAGCAGTACTTC. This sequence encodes CASSVAALDYEQYF.

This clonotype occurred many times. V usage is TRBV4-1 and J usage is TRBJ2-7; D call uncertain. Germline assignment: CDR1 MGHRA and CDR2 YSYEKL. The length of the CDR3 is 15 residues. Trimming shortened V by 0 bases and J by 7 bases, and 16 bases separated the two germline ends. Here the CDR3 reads CASSQEPPPIWEQYF. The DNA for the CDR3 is TGCGCCAGCAGCCAAGAACCACCCCCCATCTGGGAGCAGTACTTC.

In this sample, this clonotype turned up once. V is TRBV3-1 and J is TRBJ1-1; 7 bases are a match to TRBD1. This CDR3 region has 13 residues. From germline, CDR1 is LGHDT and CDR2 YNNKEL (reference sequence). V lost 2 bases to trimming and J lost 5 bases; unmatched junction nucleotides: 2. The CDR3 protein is CASSQLRGTEAFF. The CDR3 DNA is TGTGCCAGCAGCCAACTCAGGGGGACTGAAGCTTTCTTT.

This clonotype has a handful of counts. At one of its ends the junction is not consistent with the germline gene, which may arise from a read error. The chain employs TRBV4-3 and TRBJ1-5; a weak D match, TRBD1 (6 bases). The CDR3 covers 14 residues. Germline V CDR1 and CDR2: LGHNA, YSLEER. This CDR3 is CASSQDGGAQPQHF. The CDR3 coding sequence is TGCGCCAGCAGTCAAGATGGGGGGGCGCAGCCCCAGCATTTT.

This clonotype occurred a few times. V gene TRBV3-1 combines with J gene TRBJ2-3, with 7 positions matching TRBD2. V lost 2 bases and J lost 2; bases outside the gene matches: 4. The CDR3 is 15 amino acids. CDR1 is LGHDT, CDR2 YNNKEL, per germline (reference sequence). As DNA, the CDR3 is TGTGCCAGCAGCCAAACTAGCGTAATCACAGATACGCAGTATTTT. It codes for CASSQTSVITDTQYF.

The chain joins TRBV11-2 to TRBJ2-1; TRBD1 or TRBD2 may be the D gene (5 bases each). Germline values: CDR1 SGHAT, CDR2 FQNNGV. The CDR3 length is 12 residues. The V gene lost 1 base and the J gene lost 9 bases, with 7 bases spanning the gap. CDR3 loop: CASSLGDGEQFF. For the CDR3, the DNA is TGTGCCAGCAGCTTAGGGGACGGTGAGCAGTTCTTC.

Here the CDR3 reads CASSSPYPAAGEQYV. For the CDR3, the DNA is TGTGCCAGCAGCTCTCCGTATCCCGCGGCGGGAGAGCAGTACGTC. The V gene is TRBV5-5, the J gene TRBJ2-7; weak D call: TRBD2 (6 bases). Germline CDR1 and CDR2: SGHKS and YYEKEE (reference sequence). Trimming stripped 3 bases from V and 7 bases from J, with 20 bases between. The CDR3 loop spans 15 amino acids.

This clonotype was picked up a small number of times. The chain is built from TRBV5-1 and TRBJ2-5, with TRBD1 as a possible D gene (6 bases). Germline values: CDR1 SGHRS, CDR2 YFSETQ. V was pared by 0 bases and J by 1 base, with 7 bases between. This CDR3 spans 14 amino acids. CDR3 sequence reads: CASSLVQGQETQYF. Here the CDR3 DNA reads TGCGCCAGCAGCTTGGTACAGGGCCAAGAGACCCAGTACTTC.

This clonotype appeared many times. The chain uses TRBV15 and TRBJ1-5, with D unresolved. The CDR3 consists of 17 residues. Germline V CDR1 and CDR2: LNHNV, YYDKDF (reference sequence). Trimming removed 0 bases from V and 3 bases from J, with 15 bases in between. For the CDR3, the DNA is TGTGCCACCAGCAGAGATCAGTTAGGGAGCCCCAATCAGCCCCAGCATTTT. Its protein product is CATSRDQLGSPNQPQHF.